The T cell receptor beta chain under discussion was sequenced for a study of OX40 agonist ivuxolimab in advanced cancers. Study observations and caveats: CD4+ and CD8+ blood T cells expanded clonally by week 6 at 0.1 to 3.0 mg/kg.

The timepoints at which blood was sampled were baseline, cycle 4 day 1, and cycle 7 day 1. CDR3 length: 13 amino acids. Per germline, CDR1 SGHAT and CDR2 FQNNGV. V was clipped by 3 bases and J by 7 bases, with 7 bases between them. The assay was immunoSEQ multiplex PCR, and TCRdb's table has in-frame clones only and misses some. Of about 34,000 clones listed, approximately 82% are singletons. About this clone itself: The antigen is undetermined.

The sample here was CD4+ or CD8+ T cells sorted from blood, taken in a trial of the OX40 agonist ivuxolimab. V gene TRBV11-2 combines with J gene TRBJ1-6; no clear D gene. This TCR was sampled from an adult with an advanced solid tumor such as melanoma, head and neck, liver or kidney cancer. CDR3 sequence (DNA): TGTGCCAGCAGCTTGAAGCAAAATTCACCCCTCCACTTT. Amino acids: CASSLKQNSPLHF.